This TCR beta chain appears in the sequencing data of a study of cytomegalovirus exposure and HLA in healthy donors. The study sampled nominally healthy donors, though unrecorded immune exposures were likely. Study-wide results and caveats: The study labeled around 160 TCR beta chains cytomegalovirus-associated. Sequences of the TCR beta chain were said to predict the HLA-A and HLA-B alleles of most subjects accurately.

Amplification used 60 Vbeta primers and 13 Jbeta primers. Profiling relied on immunoSEQ multiplex PCR, and the TCRdb table lists in-frame clones only, not all of them. The table lists almost 200,000 clones, roughly three quarters of them singletons. Details on this clone: Its antigen is unknown.

The sequence was collected from a male donor in good health and CMV-seropositive. Sequenced sample: PBMCs.

The CDR3 DNA reads as TGTGCCAGCAGTTGGACGTTAGGGGCCGGGGAGCTGTTTTTT. Translation: CASSWTLGAGELFF. The chain is built from TRBV28 and TRBJ2-2; D is perhaps TRBD1 (5 bases). The V gene lost 4 bases and the J gene lost 6 bases, with 12 bases spanning the gap. From germline, CDR1 is MDHEN and CDR2 SYDVKM. CDR3 length: 14 residues.